Below are 8 T cell receptor beta chains sequenced from a single sample in a study of T cells in Graves' hyperthyroidism and ophthalmopathy. The investigators amplified TCR beta CDR3 regions from RNA transcripts. Using the HTBI primer set, a first-round RT-PCR was run on the TCR CDR3. TCRdb processed the multiplex PCR reads anew with MiXCR; each CDR3 protein has one entry. The sample has some 500,000 distinct CDR3 sequences, about 16% seen once. Sequenced: blood. The source is a woman younger than 45 with Graves' ophthalmopathy.

This clonotype was seen at least ten times. The genes are TRBV2 and TRBJ2-7; D gene uncertain. V was trimmed by 3 bases and J by 4 bases, leaving 13 bases between them. The V gene's germline CDR1 is SNHLY and CDR2 FYNNEI. CDR3 size: 14 residues. The CDR3 loop reads CASSDDGPYYEQYF. The CDR3 DNA reads as TGTGCCAGCAGTGATGATGGACCCTATTACGAGCAGTACTTC.

This clonotype was counted many times. V usage is TRBV5-1 and J usage is TRBJ1-4, with D uncertain. The germline CDR1 and CDR2 sequences are SGHRS and YFSETQ. This CDR3 region has 15 residues. The ends were cut back, 0 bases at V and 7 bases at J, with 13 bases in the middle. Here the CDR3 DNA reads TGCGCCAGCAGCTTGGAAGCAGAATCGGGTGAAAAACTGTTTTTT. Translation: CASSLEAESGEKLFF. The whole variable domain, filled in from reference TRBV5-1 and TRBJ1-4, reads KAGVTQTPRYLIKTRGQQVTLSCSPISGHRSVSWYQQTPGQGLQFLFEYFSETQRNKGNFPGRFSGRQFSNSRSEMNVSTLELGDSALYLCASSLEAESGEKLFFGSGTQLSVL.

This clonotype was picked up many times. The chain recombines TRBV20-1 with TRBJ2-7, with TRBD1 identical over 7 bases. V was pared by 5 bases and J by 2 bases, with 3 bases of the junction left unmatched. The CDR3 extends over 12 amino acids. Germline loops: CDR1 DFQATT, CDR2 SNEGSKA (reference sequence). DNA for the CDR3: TGCAGTGCTGACCAGGGGGCCTACGAGCAGTACTTC. Amino acid sequence: CSADQGAYEQYF.

This clonotype was seen more than once but under ten times. The J gene is TRBJ1-4, the V gene TRBV6-1; possibly TRBD1 for D (6 bases). CDR3 length: 14 residues. From germline, CDR1 is MNHNS and CDR2 SASEGT. V lost 5 bases to trimming and J lost 11 bases, with 18 bases between them. CDR3 sequence (DNA): TGTGCCAGCAGTAACAGGGACACGATTGAGAAACTGTTTTTT. Its translation is CASSNRDTIEKLFF.

This clonotype was counted at least ten times. The J gene is TRBJ1-6, the V gene TRBV11-2; perhaps TRBD1 as D (6 bases). Trimming took 5 bases from V and 8 from J, leaving 13 bases between them. The germline V gene has CDR1 SGHAT and CDR2 FQNNGV. This CDR3 has 14 residues. The CDR3 loop is CASSRGGVDSPLHF. The DNA for the CDR3 is TGTGCCAGCAGCCGAGGGGGGGTGGATTCACCCCTCCACTTT.

This clonotype was found many times. The CDR3 region is CASSPPAGEEAQYF. CDR3 coding DNA: TGTGCCAGCAGTCCCCCGGCAGGGGAGGAGGCCCAGTACTTC. This chain uses TRBV28 with TRBJ2-5; D is tentatively TRBD1 or TRBD2 (6 bases each). The germline V gene has CDR1 MDHEN and CDR2 SYDVKM. The CDR3 length is 14 residues. The ends were cut back, 5 bases at V and 9 bases at J, with 19 bases in the middle.

This clonotype was detected a few times. The J gene is TRBJ2-1, the V gene TRBV30; D may match TRBD1 or TRBD2 (5 bases each). This CDR3 spans 18 amino acids. V lost 4 bases, J lost 3 bases, and 25 bases lay in between. Germline V gene data show CDR1 as GTSNPN and CDR2 as SVGIG (reference sequence). The CDR3 loop reads CAWTLVRMRGYVYNEQFF. CDR3 sequence (DNA): TGTGCCTGGACCCTGGTGAGGATGAGGGGATACGTCTACAATGAGCAGTTCTTC.

This clonotype was detected many times. The chain uses TRBV2 and TRBJ2-3; 7 nucleotides match TRBD1. Losses at the gene ends were 5 bases for V and 3 bases for J; bases not matched to a gene: 14. Per the germline V gene, CDR1 is SNHLY and CDR2 is FYNNEI. The CDR3 extends over 17 amino acids. The CDR3 loop is CASSRSYDRVMTDTQYF. The CDR3 DNA reads as TGTGCCAGCAGTCGCTCCTATGACAGGGTGATGACAGATACGCAGTATTTT.